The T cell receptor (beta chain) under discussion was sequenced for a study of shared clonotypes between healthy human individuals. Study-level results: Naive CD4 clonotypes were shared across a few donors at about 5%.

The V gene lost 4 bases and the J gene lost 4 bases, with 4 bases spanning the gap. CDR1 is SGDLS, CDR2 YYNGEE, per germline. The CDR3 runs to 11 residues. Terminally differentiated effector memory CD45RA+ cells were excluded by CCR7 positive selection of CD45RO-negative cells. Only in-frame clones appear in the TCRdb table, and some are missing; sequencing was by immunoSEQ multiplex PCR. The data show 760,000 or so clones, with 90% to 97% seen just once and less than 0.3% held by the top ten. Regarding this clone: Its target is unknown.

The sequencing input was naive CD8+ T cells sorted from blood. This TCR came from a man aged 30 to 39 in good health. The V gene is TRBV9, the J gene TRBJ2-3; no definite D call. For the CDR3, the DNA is TGTGCCAGCAGCTTTGCAGATACGCAGTATTTT. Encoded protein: CASSFADTQYF.